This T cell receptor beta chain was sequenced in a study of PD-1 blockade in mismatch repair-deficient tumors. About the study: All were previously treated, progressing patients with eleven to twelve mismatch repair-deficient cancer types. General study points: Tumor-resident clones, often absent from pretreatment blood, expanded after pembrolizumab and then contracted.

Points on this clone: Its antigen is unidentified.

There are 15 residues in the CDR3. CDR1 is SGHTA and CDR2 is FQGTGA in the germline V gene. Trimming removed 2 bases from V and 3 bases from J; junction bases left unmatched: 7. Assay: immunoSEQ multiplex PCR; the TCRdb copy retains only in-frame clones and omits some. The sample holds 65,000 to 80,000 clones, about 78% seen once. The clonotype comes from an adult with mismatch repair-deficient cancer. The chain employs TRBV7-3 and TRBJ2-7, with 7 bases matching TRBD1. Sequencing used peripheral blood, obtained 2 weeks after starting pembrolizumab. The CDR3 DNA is TGTGCCAGCAGCTTAGGAACAGGGGATAACTACGAGCAGTACTTC. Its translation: CASSLGTGDNYEQYF. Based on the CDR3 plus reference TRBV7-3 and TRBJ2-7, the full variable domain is GAGVSQTPSNKVTEKGKYVELRCDPISGHTALYWYRQSLGQGPEFLIYFQGTGAADDSGLPNDRFFAVRPEGSVSTLKIQRTERGDSAVYLCASSLGTGDNYEQYFGPGTRLTVT.